This T cell receptor (beta chain) was observed in a study of T-cell reconstitution after alpha-beta-depleted transplantation in children. Study-wide points: Recipient T cells and thymic progenitors that survived were the source of the high TCRbeta diversity seen at day 60 in some patients. There were reportedly several hundred expanded graft clones from which alpha-beta T cells came about two months after transplant.

About this clonotype: Its cognate antigen is unknown.

The authors prepared the TCRbeta library with unique molecular identifiers. A single record per CDR3 protein comes from TCRdb applying MiXCR to the PCR reads. The sample lists just over 950,000 distinct CDR3 sequences, roughly 29% occurring once. The sequencing used PBMCs, mostly from graft donor cells, collected 360 days after TCRalphabeta/CD19-depleted stem cell transplant. This receptor was taken from a boy under three years old who had a stem cell transplant for SCID, so the T cells may come from the graft donor.

The CDR3 protein is CASSPRAVTDTQYF. CDR3 in DNA: TGTGCCAGCAGCCCTAGGGCGGTTACAGATACGCAGTATTTT. The V and J genes are TRBV7-9 and TRBJ2-3; D ambiguous. Germline V gene sequence: CDR1 SEHNR, CDR2 FQNEAQ (reference sequence). The ends were cut back, 5 bases at V and 3 bases at J, with 12 bases in the middle. The CDR3 runs to 14 residues. The variable domain in full, completed from reference TRBV7-9 and TRBJ2-3, reads DTGVSQNPRHKITKRGQNVTFRCDPISEHNRLYWYRQTLGQGPEFLTYFQNEAQLEKSRLLSDRFSAERPKGSFSTLEIQRTEQGDSAMYLCASSPRAVTDTQYFGPGTRLTVL.